This T cell receptor beta chain derives from a study of tumor and adjacent non-tumor tissue in lung cancer. This sample's RNA came from whole unsorted tissue. Three rounds of nested PCR, following a modified ARM-PCR protocol, produced the TCRbeta library. TCRdb reprocessed the multiplex PCR reads with MiXCR, giving one entry per CDR3 protein. The data hold roughly 65,000 distinct CDR3 sequences, with roughly 60% observed a single time. A remark on this clonotype: Given the absence of the conserved phenylalanine or tryptophan at the CDR3 end, a read error is likely.

V lost 0 bases, J lost 3 bases, and 6 bases stayed unmatched. Germline CDR1 SGHAT, CDR2 FQNNGV. The CDR3 extends over 17 amino acids. The TCR originated in a man aged 50 or older with non-small cell lung cancer. The chain carries TRBV11-2 and TRBJ2-5; TRBD2 matches at 11 bases. Material for sequencing was lung tumor tissue. CDR3 DNA: TGTGCCAGCAGCTTAGATAAACTAGCGGGGGCCAAAGAGACCCAGTACCCC. The encoded protein is CASSLDKLAGAKETQYP.